This T cell receptor (beta chain) appears in the sequencing data of a study of cytomegalovirus exposure and HLA in healthy donors. This clone was seen a few times. Its cognate antigen is unknown. Germline CDR1 reads KGHSH; CDR2 reads LQKENI. The CDR3 extends over 17 amino acids. The ends lost 3 bases at V and 6 bases at J; junction bases unmatched: 14. Regarding the study as a whole: Among TCR beta chains, those listed as cytomegalovirus-associated numbered more than 150.

The repertoire was sequenced with immunoSEQ multiplex PCR; TCRdb's copy has only in-frame clones and lacks some. The table records 120,000 or so clones, approximately 90% of them present only once. The clonotype was recovered from a man aged 18 to 35 in good health and CMV-seropositive. This chain joins TRBV18 and TRBJ2-7, with 10 bases matching TRBD2. Specimen: PBMCs. CDR3 amino acids: CASSPAPPGTSASEQYF. The CDR3 DNA reads TGTGCCAGCTCACCGGCACCCCCCGGGACTAGCGCGTCCGAGCAGTACTTC.